This passage covers 4 T cell receptor beta chains from one sample sequenced in a study of siplizumab effects on memory and regulatory T cells. Data came from immunoSEQ multiplex PCR; TCRdb stores just in-frame clones and leaves some out. Of 75,000 to 100,000 clones detected, 85% to 95% appear once; the ten largest clones hold approximately 1.5%. Material: non-Treg CD4+ T cells sorted from blood. The receptors were sampled from a human donor in good health.

This clone appeared once. V gene TRBV5-1 combines with J gene TRBJ2-2; no definite D call. CDR1 is SGHRS, CDR2 YFSETQ, per germline. V lost 1 base, J lost 5 bases, and 6 bases lay in between. This CDR3 contains 13 residues. CDR3 residues: CASSLYSTGELFF. The CDR3 DNA is TGCGCCAGCAGCTTGTACTCTACCGGGGAGCTGTTTTTT.

The chain links TRBV14 to TRBJ2-5; D uncertain. This CDR3 has 14 amino acids. Trimming cost V 1 base and J 5 bases, with 11 bases left between them. Germline CDR1 is SGHDN and CDR2 is FVKESK. CDR3 region: CASSQGAFGETQYF. DNA of the CDR3: TGTGCCAGCAGCCAAGGGGCCTTTGGGGAGACCCAGTACTTC.

The chain links TRBV4-1 to TRBJ1-1; 7 positions agree with TRBD1. Germline CDR1 and CDR2: MGHRA and YSYEKL. The V gene end was trimmed by 0 bases and the J gene end by 6 bases; junction bases not matched to a gene: 13. The CDR3 loop spans 17 amino acids. The CDR3 reads CASSQDRGGTATPEAFF. For the CDR3, the DNA is TGCGCCAGCAGCCAAGATAGGGGCGGGACAGCCACTCCTGAAGCTTTCTTT.

The rearrangement uses TRBV18 and TRBJ2-1; no reliable D call. V was clipped by 2 bases and J by 8 bases, with 7 bases between them. Germline CDR1 is KGHSH and CDR2 is LQKENI. This CDR3 region has 12 residues. CDR3 nucleotide sequence: TGTGCCAGCTCACCATATATCGATGAGCAGTTCTTC. Encoded protein: CASSPYIDEQFF. Full variable domain (rest looked up from reference TRBV18 and TRBJ2-1): NAGVMQNPRHLVRRRGQEARLRCSPMKGHSHVYWYRQLPEEGLKFMVYLQKENIIDESGMPKERFSAEFPKEGPSILRIQQVVRGDSAAYFCASSPYIDEQFFGPGTRLTVL.